This TCR beta chain was recovered during a study of CD8+ T cells in alopecia areata. V was clipped by 0 bases and J by 4 bases, with 6 bases between them. The V gene's germline CDR1 is SGHTA and CDR2 FQGNSA. The CDR3 loop spans 13 amino acids. As for this clone: The target antigen is unknown.

Once RNA had been extracted, it was reverse transcribed into cDNA to act as the sequencing template. TCRdb's table, derived via immunoSEQ multiplex PCR, lists solely in-frame clones and lacks some. In the table there are about 190,000 clones, 64% of which are singletons. The treatment is: oral pan-JAK inhibitor, 5-10 mg twice daily. Study results and limitations: Administration of tofacitinib significantly diminished scalp clonality and expanded CD8+ clones within the top 100.

This receptor was taken from a human donor with alopecia areata. The sequencing used CD4+ T cells sorted from blood, collected at week 49, from a patient treated with tofacitinib. The chain links TRBV7-2 to TRBJ1-1; D call uncertain. DNA of the CDR3: TGTGCCAGCAGCTTAGCCTGGGGCACTGAAGCTTTCTTT. Translated, it gives CASSLAWGTEAFF.